One and the same sample provided the 5 T cell receptor beta chains below, sequenced in a study of spatial heterogeneity in lung cancer. One entry per CDR3 protein results from TCRdb running MiXCR on the 5' RACE reads. The repertoire holds about 52,000 distinct CDR3 sequences, around 6.7% seen once, with around 35% in the top ten. Time point denoted: blood at routine non-recurrence follow-up after resection. The study sequenced unsorted whole RNA from tumor, nontumor lung or frozen PBMC. The specimen comprised PBMCs, sampled at follow-up. Every receptor here comes from a female donor with early-stage non-small cell lung cancer.

This clonotype showed up many times. This sequence joins TRBV28 and TRBJ1-2; D may be TRBD1 (5 bases). Trimming shortened V by 1 base and J by 6 bases, and 15 bases separated the two germline ends. Germline CDR1 is MDHEN and CDR2 is SYDVKM. The CDR3 totals 15 residues. CDR3 nucleotide sequence: TGTGCCAGCAGTTTATATTCAGGGAAGGAGAATGGCTACACCTTC. It codes for CASSLYSGKENGYTF.

This clonotype was detected many times. The J gene is TRBJ2-1, the V gene TRBV5-4; 10 nucleotides agree with TRBD1. The ends lost 3 bases at V and 3 bases at J; junction bases unmatched: 3. The CDR3 runs to 15 residues. The germline V gene encodes CDR1 SGHNT and CDR2 YYREEE (reference sequence). The CDR3 loop is CASSSGQGIYNEQFF. Written as DNA, the CDR3 is TGTGCCAGCAGCTCGGGACAGGGGATCTACAATGAGCAGTTCTTC.

The rearrangement uses TRBV12-3 or TRBV12-4 and TRBJ1-2; tentative D call: TRBD1 (6 bases). The V and J ends lost 6 bases and 5 bases respectively, with 10 bases between them. This CDR3 is built from 12 residues. The CDR3 here is CASSPGAYGYTF. DNA of the CDR3: TGTGCCAGCAGCCCAGGGGCATATGGCTACACCTTC.

The genes are TRBV7-2 and TRBJ2-1, with D tentatively TRBD1 (6 bases). Germline V gives CDR1 SGHTA, CDR2 FQGNSA. The CDR3 sequence is 13 residues long. Trimming took off 5 bases at V and 7 bases at J, with 12 bases between the two ends. The CDR3 region is CASSGTQRNEQFF. CDR3 nucleotides: TGTGCCAGCAGCGGGACACAGAGAAATGAGCAGTTCTTC.

This clonotype was counted at least ten times. The chain recombines TRBV14 with TRBJ2-1; no clear D. Trimming left V 0 bases short and J 9 bases short, with 6 bases between. Germline assignment: CDR1 SGHDN and CDR2 FVKESK. The CDR3 length is 12 residues. The CDR3 protein is CASSQDYGEQFF. The CDR3 bases are TGTGCCAGCAGCCAAGATTACGGTGAGCAGTTCTTC.